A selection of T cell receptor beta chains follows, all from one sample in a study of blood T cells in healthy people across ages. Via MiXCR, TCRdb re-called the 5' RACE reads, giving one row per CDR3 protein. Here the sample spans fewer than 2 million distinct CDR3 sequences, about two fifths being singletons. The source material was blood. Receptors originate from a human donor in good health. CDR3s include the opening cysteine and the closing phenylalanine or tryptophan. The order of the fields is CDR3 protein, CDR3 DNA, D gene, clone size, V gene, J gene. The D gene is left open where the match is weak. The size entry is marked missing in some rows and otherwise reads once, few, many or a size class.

CDR3: CAISESSAGRGRGDTQYF
DNA: TGTGCCATCAGTGAGTCGTCGGCGGGCAGGGGGCGCGGAGATACGCAGTATTTT
D: TRBD1
size: -
V: TRBV10-3
J: TRBJ2-3

CDR3: CASSLRGGFLYEQYF
DNA: TGTGCCAGCAGCCTTAGGGGGGGATTCCTATACGAGCAGTACTTC
D: -
size: few
V: TRBV28
J: TRBJ2-7

CDR3: CASSRGLTRSAQHF
DNA: TGTGCCAGCAGCCGGGGGCTCACTCGCTCGGCCCAGCATTTT
D: -
size: -
V: TRBV3-1
J: TRBJ1-5

CDR3: CAISESGGPTNYGYTF
DNA: TGTGCCATCAGTGAGTCGGGGGGCCCTACTAACTATGGCTACACCTTC
D: -
size: few
V: TRBV10-3
J: TRBJ1-2

CDR3: CASSFPTGLQNIQYF
DNA: TGTGCCAGCAGCTTTCCAACAGGCCTTCAAAACATTCAGTACTTC
D: -
size: few
V: TRBV7-2
J: TRBJ2-4

CDR3: CSSSQAGFGVLTF
DNA: TGCTCCAGCAGCCAAGCGGGGTTCGGCGTCCTGACTTTC
D: TRBD2
size: -
V: TRBV4-3
J: TRBJ2-6

CDR3: CASSPTDRVYEQFF
DNA: TGTGCCAGCAGCCCGACAGACAGGGTATATGAGCAGTTCTTC
D: TRBD1
size: -
V: TRBV12-3/TRBV12-4
J: TRBJ2-1

CDR3: CASSHRTASYNEQFF
DNA: TGTGCCAGCAGCCATAGGACAGCCTCCTACAATGAGCAGTTCTTC
D: -
size: -
V: TRBV11-3
J: TRBJ2-1

CDR3: CASLPGDGYYGYTF
DNA: TGTGCCAGCCTTCCCGGAGACGGCTACTATGGCTACACCTTC
D: -
size: few
V: TRBV28
J: TRBJ1-2

CDR3: CASSPGPLAEQYF
DNA: TGTGCCAGCAGTCCCGGGCCACTTGCCGAGCAGTACTTC
D: -
size: -
V: TRBV11-2
J: TRBJ2-7

CDR3: CSARRTGRETQFF
DNA: TGCAGTGCTAGAAGGACAGGGAGGGAGACCCAGTTCTTC
D: -
size: -
V: TRBV20-1
J: TRBJ2-1

CDR3: CASSPLGGHNTEAFF
DNA: TGTGCCAGCAGCCCCCTTGGGGGACATAACACTGAAGCTTTCTTT
D: -
size: -
V: TRBV7-9
J: TRBJ1-1

CDR3: CASSTGTAGAYEQYF
DNA: TGCGCCAGCAGTACCGGGACAGCTGGGGCCTACGAGCAGTACTTC
D: TRBD1
size: -
V: TRBV5-1
J: TRBJ2-7

CDR3: CASSSSGEKLFF
DNA: TGTGCCAGCAGCTCCTCGGGTGAAAAACTGTTTTTT
D: -
size: few
V: TRBV7-9
J: TRBJ1-4